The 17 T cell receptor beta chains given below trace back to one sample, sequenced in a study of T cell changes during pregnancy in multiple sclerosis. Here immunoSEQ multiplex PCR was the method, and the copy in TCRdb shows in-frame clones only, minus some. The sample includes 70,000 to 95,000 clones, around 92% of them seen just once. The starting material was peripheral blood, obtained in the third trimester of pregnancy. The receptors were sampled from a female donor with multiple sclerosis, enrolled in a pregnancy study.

The CDR3 loop reads CASSYSGRVPGELFF. The CDR3 DNA reads TGTGCCAGCAGTTACTCGGGGAGGGTACCCGGGGAGCTGTTTTTT. The rearrangement joins TRBV6-5 to TRBJ2-2; TRBD2 aligns across 7 bases. CDR3 size: 15 residues. With V trimmed by 0 bases and J by 6 bases, 4 bases remained unmatched. Germline V CDR1 and CDR2: MNHEY, SVGAGI.

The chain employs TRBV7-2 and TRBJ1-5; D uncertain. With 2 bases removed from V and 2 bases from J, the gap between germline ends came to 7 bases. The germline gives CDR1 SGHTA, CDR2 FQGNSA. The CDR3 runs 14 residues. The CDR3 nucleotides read TGTGCCAGCAGCTTAACACAGCGCAATCAGCCCCAGCATTTT. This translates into CASSLTQRNQPQHF.

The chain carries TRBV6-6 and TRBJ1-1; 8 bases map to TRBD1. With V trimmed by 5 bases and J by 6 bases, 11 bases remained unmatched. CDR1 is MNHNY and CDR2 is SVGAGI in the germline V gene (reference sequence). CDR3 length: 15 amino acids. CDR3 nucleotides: TGTGCCAGCAGTCGGCCTCAGGGGGCGGTCGCTGAAGCTTTCTTT. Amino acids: CASSRPQGAVAEAFF.

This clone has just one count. Written as DNA, the CDR3 is TGTGCCAGCAGACAGGCTAACTACAATGAGCAGTTCTTC. It is translated as CASRQANYNEQFF. The rearrangement uses TRBV14 and TRBJ2-1, with a weak D call TRBD1 (5 bases). The CDR3 covers 13 residues. In germline, CDR1 is SGHDN, CDR2 FVKESK. V was pared by 6 bases and J by 3 bases, with 9 bases between.

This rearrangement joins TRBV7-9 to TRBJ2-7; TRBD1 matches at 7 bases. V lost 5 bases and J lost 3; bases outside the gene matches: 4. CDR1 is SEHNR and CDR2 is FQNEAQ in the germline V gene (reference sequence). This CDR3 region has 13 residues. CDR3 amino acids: CASSLGQVYEQYF. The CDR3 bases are TGTGCCAGCAGCCTCGGACAGGTCTACGAGCAGTACTTC.

The CDR3 DNA is TGTGCCAGCAGTTCAGGGGACAGGGGGCTTGGCTACACCTTC. It is translated as CASSSGDRGLGYTF. The chain couples TRBV28 to TRBJ1-2; 12 bases align to TRBD1. CDR1 and CDR2 (germline): MDHEN, SYDVKM. J gave up 7 bases and V 4 bases, and 4 bases lay outside the gene matches. This CDR3 comprises 14 residues.

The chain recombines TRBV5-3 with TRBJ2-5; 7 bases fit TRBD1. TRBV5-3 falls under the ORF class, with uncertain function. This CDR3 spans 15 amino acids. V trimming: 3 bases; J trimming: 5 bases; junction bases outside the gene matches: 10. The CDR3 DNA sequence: TGTGCCAGAAGCTGCCGGGACAGAGAGTGGGAGACCCAGTACTTC. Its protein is CARSCRDREWETQYF.

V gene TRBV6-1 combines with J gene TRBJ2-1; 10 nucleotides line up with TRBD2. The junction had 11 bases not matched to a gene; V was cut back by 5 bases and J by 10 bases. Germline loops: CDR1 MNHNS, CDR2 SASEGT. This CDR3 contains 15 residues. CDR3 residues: CASSQWLAGEWEQFF. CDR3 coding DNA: TGTGCCAGCAGTCAGTGGCTAGCGGGAGAGTGGGAGCAGTTCTTC.

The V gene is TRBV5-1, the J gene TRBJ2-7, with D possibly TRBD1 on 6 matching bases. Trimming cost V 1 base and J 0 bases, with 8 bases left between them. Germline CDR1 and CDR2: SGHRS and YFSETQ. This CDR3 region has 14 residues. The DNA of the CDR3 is TGCGCCAGCAGCTTGCGACAGGCCTCCTACGAGCAGTACTTC. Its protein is CASSLRQASYEQYF.

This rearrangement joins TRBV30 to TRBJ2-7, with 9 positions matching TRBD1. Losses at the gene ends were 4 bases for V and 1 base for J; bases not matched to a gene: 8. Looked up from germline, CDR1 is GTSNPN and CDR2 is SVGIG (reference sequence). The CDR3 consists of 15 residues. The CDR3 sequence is CAWNPPGTGSYEQYF. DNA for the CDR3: TGTGCCTGGAACCCGCCGGGGACAGGGTCCTACGAGCAGTACTTC.

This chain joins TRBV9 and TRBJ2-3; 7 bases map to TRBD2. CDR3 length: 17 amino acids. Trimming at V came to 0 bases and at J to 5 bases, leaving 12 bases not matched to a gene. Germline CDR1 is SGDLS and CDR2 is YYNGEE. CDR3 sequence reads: CASSVDGVGGGGDTQYF. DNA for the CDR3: TGTGCCAGCAGCGTAGACGGGGTCGGCGGGGGAGGAGATACGCAGTATTTT.

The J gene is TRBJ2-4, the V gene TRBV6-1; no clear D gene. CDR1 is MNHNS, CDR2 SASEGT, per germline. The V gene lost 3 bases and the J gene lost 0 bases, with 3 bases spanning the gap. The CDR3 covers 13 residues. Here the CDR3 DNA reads TGTGCCAGCAGTGACGGAGCCAAAAACATTCAGTACTTC. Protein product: CASSDGAKNIQYF.

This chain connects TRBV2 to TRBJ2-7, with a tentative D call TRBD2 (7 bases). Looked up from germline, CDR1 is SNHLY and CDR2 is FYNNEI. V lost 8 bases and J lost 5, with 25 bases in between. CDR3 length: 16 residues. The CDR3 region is CASSYLQGGGWDEQYF. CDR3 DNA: TGTGCCAGCTCTTATCTACAGGGCGGGGGCTGGGACGAGCAGTACTTC.

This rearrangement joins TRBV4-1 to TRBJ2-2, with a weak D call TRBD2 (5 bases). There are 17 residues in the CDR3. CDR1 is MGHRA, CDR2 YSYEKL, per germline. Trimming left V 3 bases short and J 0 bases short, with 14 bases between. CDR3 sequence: CASSHPQGGSNTGELFF. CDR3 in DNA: TGCGCCAGCAGCCATCCCCAAGGCGGGTCGAACACCGGGGAGCTGTTTTTT.

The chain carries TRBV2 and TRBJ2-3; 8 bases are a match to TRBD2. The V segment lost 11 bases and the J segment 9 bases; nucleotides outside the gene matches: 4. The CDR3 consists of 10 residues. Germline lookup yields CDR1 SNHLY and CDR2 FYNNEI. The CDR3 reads CASGGGTQYF. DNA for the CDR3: TGTGCCTCCGGGGGGGGGACGCAGTATTTT. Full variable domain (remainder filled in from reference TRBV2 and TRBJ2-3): EPEVTQTPSHQVTQMGQEVILRCVPISNHLYFYWYRQILGQKVEFLVSFYNNEISEKSEIFDDQFSVERPDGSNFTLKIRSTKLEDSAMYFCASGGGTQYFGPGTRLTVL.

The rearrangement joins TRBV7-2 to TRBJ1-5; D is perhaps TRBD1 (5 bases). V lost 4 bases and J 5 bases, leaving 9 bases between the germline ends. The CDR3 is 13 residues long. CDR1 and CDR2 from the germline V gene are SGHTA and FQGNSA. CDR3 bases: TGTGCCAGCAGCTACGGGGGGGATCAGCCCCAGCATTTT. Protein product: CASSYGGDQPQHF. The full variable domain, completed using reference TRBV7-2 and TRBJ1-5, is GAGVSQSPSNKVTEKGKDVELRCDPISGHTALYWYRQSLGQGLEFLIYFQGNSAPDKSGLPSDRFSAERTGGSVSTLTIQRTQQEDSAVYLCASSYGGDQPQHFGDGTRLSIL.

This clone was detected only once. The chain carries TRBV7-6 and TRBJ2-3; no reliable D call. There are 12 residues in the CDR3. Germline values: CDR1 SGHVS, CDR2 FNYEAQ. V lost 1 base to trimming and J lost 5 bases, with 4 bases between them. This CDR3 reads CASSLGRDTQYF. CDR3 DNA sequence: TGTGCCAGCAGCTTAGGTCGAGATACGCAGTATTTT.